The rows below give T cell receptor beta chains drawn from one sample of a study of blood T cell repertoires in COVID-19. The repertoire was sequenced with immunoSEQ multiplex PCR; TCRdb's copy has only in-frame clones and lacks some. Of some 300,000 clones in the sample, approximately 89% are singletons; the top ten hold 6.9%. The sample taken for sequencing was peripheral blood. The receptors come from a woman aged 25-40 years who had recovered from COVID-19. Each CDR3 is given with its conserved first and last residue. Fields, in order: D gene, J gene, V gene, clone size, CDR3 protein, CDR3 DNA. The D gene is left open where the match is weak. Some rows have no size entry. The others give once, few or many, or a class for an expanded clone.

>TRBD2|TRBJ2-5|TRBV6-2/TRBV6-3|once
CASSYRRLAGKQETQYF
TGTGCCAGCAGTTATCGCCGACTAGCGGGGAAACAAGAGACCCAGTACTTC
>TRBD1|TRBJ2-2|TRBV6-6|few
CASSRDRGLSNTGELFF
TGTGCCAGCAGTCGGGACAGGGGGCTGTCGAACACCGGGGAGCTGTTTTTT
>TRBD1|TRBJ2-1|TRBV2|once
CASSRDRGNLDEQFF
TGTGCCAGCAGCCGGGACAGGGGAAATTTGGATGAGCAGTTCTTC
>.|TRBJ1-1|TRBV5-4|.
CASSFGGSNTEAFF
TGTGCCAGCAGCTTCGGGGGTTCGAACACTGAAGCTTTCTTT
>TRBD2|TRBJ2-5|TRBV28|.
CASSLAGVRETQYF
TGTGCCAGCAGTTTAGCGGGGGTCAGGGAGACCCAGTACTTC
>.|TRBJ2-3|TRBV18|.
CASSPDYPGILTPTDTQYF
TGTGCCAGCTCACCCGACTATCCGGGGATCCTCACCCCCACAGATACGCAGTATTTT
>.|TRBJ2-3|TRBV24-1|.
CASGSVGGGDRDTQYF
TGTGCCTCCGGTTCAGTGGGAGGGGGAGATAGAGATACGCAGTATTTT
>TRBD2|TRBJ2-2|TRBV28|.
CASSLVLAGGNTGELFF
TGTGCCAGCAGTTTGGTTCTAGCGGGGGGGAACACCGGGGAGCTGTTTTTT
>.|TRBJ1-2|TRBV6-2/TRBV6-3|.
CASSRPDGGNHGYTF
TGTGCCAGCAGTCGACCGGACGGGGGGAATCATGGCTACACCTTC
>TRBD1|TRBJ1-2|TRBV18|.
CASSPDRAGYGYTF
TGTGCCAGCTCACCAGACAGGGCCGGCTATGGCTACACCTTC
>.|TRBJ1-1|TRBV23-1|.
CASSQSRAGGFALRGTEAFF
TGCGCCAGCAGTCAATCGCGCGCGGGAGGGTTCGCGTTGCGAGGGACTGAAGCTTTCTTT
>TRBD2|TRBJ2-6|TRBV5-4|.
CASSLEAGRRNSGANVLTF
TGTGCCAGCAGCTTGGAAGCGGGACGGAGAAACTCTGGGGCCAACGTCCTGACTTTC
>TRBD1|TRBJ1-2|TRBV18|.
CASSPLPGQGENYGYTF
TGTGCCAGCTCACCACTACCGGGACAGGGAGAAAACTATGGCTACACCTTC
>TRBD1|TRBJ1-1|TRBV13|.
CASSPTGYTEAFF
TGTGCCAGCAGCCCGACAGGGTACACTGAAGCTTTCTTT
>.|TRBJ1-1|TRBV7-6|.
CASSLIQGEAFF
TGTGCCAGCAGCTTAATTCAGGGAGAAGCTTTCTTT
>TRBD2|TRBJ2-3|TRBV29-1|.
CSVVTSGTDTQYF
TGCAGCGTTGTTACTAGCGGCACAGATACGCAGTATTTT
>TRBD1|TRBJ2-7|TRBV27|.
CASSTQGGVRRAYEQYF
TGTGCCAGCAGTACCCAAGGGGGCGTAAGGAGAGCCTACGAGCAGTACTTC
>.|TRBJ2-2|TRBV5-1|.
CASSSQGLANTGELFF
TGCGCCAGCAGTTCACAGGGTTTGGCGAACACCGGGGAGCTGTTTTTT
>.|TRBJ1-2|TRBV7-9|.
CASSARVSGYTF
TGTGCCAGCAGCGCCCGAGTAAGTGGCTACACCTTC
>.|TRBJ1-5|TRBV2|.
CASSKRQYSNQPQHF
TGTGCCAGCAGTAAGAGACAGTATAGCAATCAGCCCCAGCATTTT
>TRBD1|TRBJ1-2|TRBV6-4|many
CASSDGQGVSGYTF
TGTGCCAGCAGTGACGGACAGGGGGTATCCGGCTACACCTTC
>.|TRBJ1-3|TRBV6-1|few
CASSEPQGGNTIYF
TGTGCCAGCAGTGAACCGCAGGGTGGAAACACCATATATTTT
>TRBD1|TRBJ1-3|TRBV7-9|.
CASSLGHTGAGNTIYF
TGTGCCAGCAGCTTGGGCCATACAGGGGCGGGAAACACCATATATTTT
>TRBD2|TRBJ2-7|TRBV6-6|.
CATILSGGALGEQYF
TGTGCCACTATACTCAGCGGGGGGGCACTGGGCGAGCAGTACTTC
>TRBD2|TRBJ2-4|TRBV9|.
CASSASGTSGKNIQYF
TGTGCCAGCAGCGCCTCCGGGACTAGCGGGAAAAACATTCAGTACTTC
>.|TRBJ2-5|TRBV25-1|.
CASSGLARETQYF
TGTGCCAGCAGTGGGTTAGCTCGAGAGACCCAGTACTTC
>.|TRBJ1-5|TRBV7-9|.
CASSPLGGGNQPQHF
TGTGCCAGCAGCCCTCTAGGGGGGGGGAATCAGCCCCAGCATTTT
>TRBD1|TRBJ2-5|TRBV6-1|.
CASSGPGQGARETQYF
TGTGCCAGCAGTGGACCGGGACAGGGGGCTCGGGAGACCCAGTACTTC
>TRBD2|TRBJ2-3|TRBV19|.
CASSIGYGLAGGGTDTQYF
TGTGCCAGTAGTATAGGATACGGACTAGCCGGCGGGGGCACAGATACGCAGTATTTT
>.|TRBJ2-7|TRBV10-3|few
CAISESFGTSYEQYF
TGTGCCATCAGTGAGTCATTTGGGACATCCTACGAGCAGTACTTC
>TRBD1|TRBJ2-5|TRBV11-3|.
CASSLRTGVETQYF
TGTGCCAGCAGCTTACGGACAGGGGTGGAGACCCAGTACTTC
>TRBD2|TRBJ2-5|TRBV28|.
CASSSRGAGGLQETQYF
TGTGCCAGCAGTTCGAGGGGAGCGGGGGGCCTCCAAGAGACCCAGTACTTC
>.|TRBJ1-2|TRBV6-4|.
CASSDLGGSNYGYTF
TGTGCCAGCAGTGATCTCGGGGGGTCGAACTATGGCTACACCTTC
>.|TRBJ2-5|TRBV12-3/TRBV12-4|.
CASTRLLGETQYF
TGTGCCAGCACGAGGTTGCTAGGAGAGACCCAGTACTTC
>.|TRBJ1-5|TRBV7-9|.
CASSIQGDQPQHF
TGTGCCAGCAGCATACAGGGAGATCAGCCCCAGCATTTT
>TRBD1|TRBJ1-1|TRBV28|.
CASSSDRGPTEAFF
TGTGCCAGCAGCTCGGACAGGGGGCCTACTGAAGCTTTCTTT